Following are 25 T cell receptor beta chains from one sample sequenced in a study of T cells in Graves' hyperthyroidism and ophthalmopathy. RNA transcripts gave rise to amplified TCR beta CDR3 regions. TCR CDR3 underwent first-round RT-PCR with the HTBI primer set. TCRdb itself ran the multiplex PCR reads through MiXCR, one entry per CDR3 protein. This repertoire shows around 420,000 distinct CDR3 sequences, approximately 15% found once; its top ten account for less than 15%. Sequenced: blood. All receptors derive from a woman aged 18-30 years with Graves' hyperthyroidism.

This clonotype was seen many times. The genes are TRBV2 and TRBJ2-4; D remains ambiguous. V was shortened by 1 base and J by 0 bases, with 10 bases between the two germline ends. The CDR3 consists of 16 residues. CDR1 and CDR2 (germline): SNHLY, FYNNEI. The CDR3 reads CASSEEAPVAKNIQYF. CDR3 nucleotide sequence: TGTGCCAGCAGTGAAGAAGCGCCAGTAGCCAAAAACATTCAGTACTTC.

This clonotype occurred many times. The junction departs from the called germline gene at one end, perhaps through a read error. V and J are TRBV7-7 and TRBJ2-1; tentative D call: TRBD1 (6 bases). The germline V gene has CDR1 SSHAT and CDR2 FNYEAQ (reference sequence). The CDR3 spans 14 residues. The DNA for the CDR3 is TGTGCTAGCAGCTTAACTCCAGGGGTGAATGAGCAGTTCTTC. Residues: CASSLTPGVNEQFF.

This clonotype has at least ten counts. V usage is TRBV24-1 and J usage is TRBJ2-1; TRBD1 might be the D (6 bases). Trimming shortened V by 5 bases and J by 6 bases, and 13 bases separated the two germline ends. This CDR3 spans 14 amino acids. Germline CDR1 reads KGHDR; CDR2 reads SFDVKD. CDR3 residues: CATSVRGVGNEQFF. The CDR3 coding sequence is TGTGCCACCAGTGTCAGGGGCGTGGGCAATGAGCAGTTCTTC.

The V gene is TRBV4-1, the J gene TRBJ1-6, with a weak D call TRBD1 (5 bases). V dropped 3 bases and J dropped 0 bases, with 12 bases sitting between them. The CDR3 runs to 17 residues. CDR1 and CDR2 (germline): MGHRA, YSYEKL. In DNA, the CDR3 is TGCGCCAGCAGCCAGGGGGAAATTAGCTCCTATAATTCACCCCTCCACTTT. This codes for CASSQGEISSYNSPLHF.

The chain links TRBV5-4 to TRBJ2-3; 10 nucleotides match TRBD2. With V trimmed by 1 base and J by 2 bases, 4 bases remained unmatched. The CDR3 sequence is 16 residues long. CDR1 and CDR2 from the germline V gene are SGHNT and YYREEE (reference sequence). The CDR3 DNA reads TGTGCCAGCAGCTTGAAGCGGGGGGGAACCACAGATACGCAGTATTTT. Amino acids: CASSLKRGGTTDTQYF.

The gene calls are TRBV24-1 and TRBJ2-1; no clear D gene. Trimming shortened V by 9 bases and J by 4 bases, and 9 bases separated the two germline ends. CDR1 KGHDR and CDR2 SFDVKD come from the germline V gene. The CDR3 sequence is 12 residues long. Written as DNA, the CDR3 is TGTGCCACCTCGGACGGGTACAATGAGCAGTTCTTC. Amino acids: CATSDGYNEQFF.

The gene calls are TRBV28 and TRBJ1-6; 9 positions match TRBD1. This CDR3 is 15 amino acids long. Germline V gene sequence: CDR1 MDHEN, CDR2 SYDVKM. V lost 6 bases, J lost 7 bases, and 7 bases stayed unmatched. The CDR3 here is CASSPVGTGNSPLHF. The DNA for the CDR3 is TGTGCCAGCAGCCCGGTGGGGACAGGGAATTCACCCCTCCACTTT.

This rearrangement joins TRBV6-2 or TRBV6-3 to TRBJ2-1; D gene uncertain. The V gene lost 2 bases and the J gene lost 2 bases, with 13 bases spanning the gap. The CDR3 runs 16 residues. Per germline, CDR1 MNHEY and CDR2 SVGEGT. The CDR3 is CASSYVTEFPYNEQFF. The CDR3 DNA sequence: TGTGCCAGCAGTTACGTGACTGAGTTTCCCTACAATGAGCAGTTCTTC.

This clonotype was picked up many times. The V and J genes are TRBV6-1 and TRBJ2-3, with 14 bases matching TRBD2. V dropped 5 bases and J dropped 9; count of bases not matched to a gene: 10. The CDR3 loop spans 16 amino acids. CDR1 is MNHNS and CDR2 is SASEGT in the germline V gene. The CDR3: CASSSPTSGRAGTQYF. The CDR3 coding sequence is TGTGCCAGCAGTTCTCCGACTAGCGGGAGGGCCGGGACGCAGTATTTT.

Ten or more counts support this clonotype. This CDR3 reads CASSGLAPTFYEQYF. The CDR3 DNA reads as TGTGCCAGCAGTGGGTTAGCGCCTACCTTTTACGAGCAGTACTTC. The rearrangement links TRBV28 to TRBJ2-7, with D perhaps TRBD2 (5 bases). The CDR3 loop spans 15 amino acids. Trimming shortened V by 5 bases and J by 4 bases, and 18 bases separated the two germline ends. CDR1 is MDHEN, CDR2 SYDVKM, per germline. Full variable domain (outside the CDR3, taken from reference TRBV28 and TRBJ2-7): DVKVTQSSRYLVKRTGEKVFLECVQDMDHENMFWYRQDPGLGLRLIYFSYDVKMKEKGDIPEGYSVSREKKERFSLILESASTNQTSMYLCASSGLAPTFYEQYFGPGTRLTVT.

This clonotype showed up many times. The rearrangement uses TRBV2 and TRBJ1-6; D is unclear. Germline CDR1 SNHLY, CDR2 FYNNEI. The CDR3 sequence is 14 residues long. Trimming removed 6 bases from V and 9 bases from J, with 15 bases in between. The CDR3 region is CASRATPRGSPLHF. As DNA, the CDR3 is TGTGCCAGCAGAGCGACACCCCGGGGTTCACCCCTCCACTTT.

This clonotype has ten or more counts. As DNA, the CDR3 is TGTGCCAGCACCCACTACGGCGGGCCCCGAGAGACCCAGTACTTC. It translates to CASTHYGGPRETQYF. The chain has TRBV6-1 and TRBJ2-5; tentative D call: TRBD2 (5 bases). Looked up from germline, CDR1 is MNHNS and CDR2 is SASEGT. With 7 bases removed from V and 4 bases from J, the gap between germline ends came to 19 bases. The CDR3 has 15 amino acids.

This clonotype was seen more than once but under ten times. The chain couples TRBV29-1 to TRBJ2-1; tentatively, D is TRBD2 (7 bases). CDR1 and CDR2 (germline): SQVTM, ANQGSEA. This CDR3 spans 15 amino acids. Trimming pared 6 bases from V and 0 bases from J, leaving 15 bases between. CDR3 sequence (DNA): TGCAGCGTCCTGGGGGGCGGGAGCTCCTACAATGAGCAGTTCTTC. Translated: CSVLGGGSSYNEQFF.

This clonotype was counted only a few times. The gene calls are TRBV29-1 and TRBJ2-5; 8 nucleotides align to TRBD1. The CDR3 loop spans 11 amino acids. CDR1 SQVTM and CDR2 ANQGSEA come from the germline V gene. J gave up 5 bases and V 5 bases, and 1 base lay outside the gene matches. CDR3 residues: CSVRTGETQYF. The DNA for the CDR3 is TGCAGCGTTCGGACAGGGGAGACCCAGTACTTC.

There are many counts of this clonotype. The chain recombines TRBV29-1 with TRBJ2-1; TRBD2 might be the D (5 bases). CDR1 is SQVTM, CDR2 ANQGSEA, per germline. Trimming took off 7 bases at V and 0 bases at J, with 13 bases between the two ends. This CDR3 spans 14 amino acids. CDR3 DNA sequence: TGCAGCGGCCGGACTTCTAGCTCCTACAATGAGCAGTTCTTC. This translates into CSGRTSSSYNEQFF.

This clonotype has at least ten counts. The CDR3 loop reads CASSSLRTSRTYEQYF. In DNA form, the CDR3 reads TGTGCCAGCAGCTCTCTCCGGACTAGCAGAACTTACGAGCAGTACTTC. The rearrangement uses TRBV11-2 and TRBJ2-7; 8 nucleotides line up with TRBD2. The germline V gene encodes CDR1 SGHAT and CDR2 FQNNGV. Trimming removed 4 bases from V and 4 bases from J; junction bases left unmatched: 12. CDR3 length: 16 amino acids.

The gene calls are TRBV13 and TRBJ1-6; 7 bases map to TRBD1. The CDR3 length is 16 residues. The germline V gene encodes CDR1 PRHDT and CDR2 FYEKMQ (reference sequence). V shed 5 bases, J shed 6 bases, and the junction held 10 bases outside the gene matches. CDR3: CASSPTLGGSNSPLHF. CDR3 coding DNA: TGTGCCAGCAGCCCCACCCTAGGGGGCAGTAATTCACCCCTCCACTTT.

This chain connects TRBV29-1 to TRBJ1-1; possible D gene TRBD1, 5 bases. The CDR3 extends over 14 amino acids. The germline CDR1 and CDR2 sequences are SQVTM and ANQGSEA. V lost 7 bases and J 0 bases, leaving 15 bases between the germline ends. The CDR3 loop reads CSAAIGTLNTEAFF. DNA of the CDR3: TGCAGCGCCGCGATAGGGACTCTGAACACTGAAGCTTTCTTT. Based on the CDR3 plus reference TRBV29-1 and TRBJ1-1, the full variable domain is SAVISQKPSRDICQRGTSLTIQCQVDSQVTMMFWYRQQPGQSLTLIATANQGSEATYESGFVIDKFPISRPNLTFSTLTVSNMSPEDSSIYLCSAAIGTLNTEAFFGQGTRLTVV.

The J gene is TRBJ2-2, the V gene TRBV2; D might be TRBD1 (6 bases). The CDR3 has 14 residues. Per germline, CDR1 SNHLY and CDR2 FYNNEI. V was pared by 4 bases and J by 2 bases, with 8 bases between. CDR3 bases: TGTGCCAGCAGTGGACAGGCCAACACCGGGGAGCTGTTTTTT. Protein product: CASSGQANTGELFF.

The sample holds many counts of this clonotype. DNA for the CDR3: TGCGCCAGCAGCAACGGACTAGCGGGGGGGAAATACAATGAGCAGTTCTTC. This encodes CASSNGLAGGKYNEQFF. V is TRBV5-1 and J is TRBJ2-1, with TRBD2 matching 15 bases. J was trimmed by 4 bases and V by 4 bases; bases with no gene match: 6. Germline CDR1 SGHRS, CDR2 YFSETQ. This CDR3 has 17 residues. Using reference TRBV5-1 and TRBJ2-1 for the parts outside the CDR3, the full variable domain is KAGVTQTPRYLIKTRGQQVTLSCSPISGHRSVSWYQQTPGQGLQFLFEYFSETQRNKGNFPGRFSGRQFSNSRSEMNVSTLELGDSALYLCASSNGLAGGKYNEQFFGPGTRLTVL.

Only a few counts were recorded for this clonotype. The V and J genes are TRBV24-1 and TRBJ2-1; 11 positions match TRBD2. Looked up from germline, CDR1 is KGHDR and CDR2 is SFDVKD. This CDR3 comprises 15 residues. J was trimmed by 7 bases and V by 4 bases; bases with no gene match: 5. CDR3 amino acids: CATSELAGGQNEQFF. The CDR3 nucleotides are TGTGCCACCAGTGAGTTAGCGGGGGGGCAGAATGAGCAGTTCTTC.

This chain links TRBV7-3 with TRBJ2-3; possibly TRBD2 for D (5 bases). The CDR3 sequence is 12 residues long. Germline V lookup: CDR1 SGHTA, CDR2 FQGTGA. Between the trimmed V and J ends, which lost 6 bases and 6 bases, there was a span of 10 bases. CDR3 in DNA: TGTGCCAGCAGAGGATCGGGGGATACGCAGTATTTT. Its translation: CASRGSGDTQYF.

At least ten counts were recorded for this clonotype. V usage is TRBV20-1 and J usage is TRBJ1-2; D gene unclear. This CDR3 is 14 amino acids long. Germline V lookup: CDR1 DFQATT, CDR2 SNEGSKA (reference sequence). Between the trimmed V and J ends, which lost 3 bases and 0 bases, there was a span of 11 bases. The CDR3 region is CSASSGLANYGYTF. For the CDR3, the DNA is TGCAGTGCTAGTAGCGGCTTAGCTAACTATGGCTACACCTTC.

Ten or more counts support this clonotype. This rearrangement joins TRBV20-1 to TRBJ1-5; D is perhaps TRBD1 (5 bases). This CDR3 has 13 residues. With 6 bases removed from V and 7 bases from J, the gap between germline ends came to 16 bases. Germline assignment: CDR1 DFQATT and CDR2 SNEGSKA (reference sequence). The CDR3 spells CSAREGLRQPQHF. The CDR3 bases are TGCAGTGCCCGGGAGGGGCTAAGGCAGCCCCAGCATTTT.

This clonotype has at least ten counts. In DNA, the CDR3 is TGTGCCAGCAGTCCGCAGGCGGGGGGCACTTTGGGGGAGCAGTTCTTC. This sequence encodes CASSPQAGGTLGEQFF. This chain links TRBV11-1 with TRBJ2-1, with TRBD2 matching over 8 bases. CDR1 and CDR2 from the germline V gene are SGHAT and FQDESV (reference sequence). Unmatched junction bases numbered 17, after V lost 6 bases and J lost 10 bases. The CDR3 extends over 16 amino acids. The whole variable domain, filled in from reference TRBV11-1 and TRBJ2-1, reads EAEVAQSPRYKITEKSQAVAFWCDPISGHATLYWYRQILGQGPELLVQFQDESVVDDSQLPKDRFSAERLKGVDSTLKIQPAELGDSAMYLCASSPQAGGTLGEQFFGPGTRLTVL.